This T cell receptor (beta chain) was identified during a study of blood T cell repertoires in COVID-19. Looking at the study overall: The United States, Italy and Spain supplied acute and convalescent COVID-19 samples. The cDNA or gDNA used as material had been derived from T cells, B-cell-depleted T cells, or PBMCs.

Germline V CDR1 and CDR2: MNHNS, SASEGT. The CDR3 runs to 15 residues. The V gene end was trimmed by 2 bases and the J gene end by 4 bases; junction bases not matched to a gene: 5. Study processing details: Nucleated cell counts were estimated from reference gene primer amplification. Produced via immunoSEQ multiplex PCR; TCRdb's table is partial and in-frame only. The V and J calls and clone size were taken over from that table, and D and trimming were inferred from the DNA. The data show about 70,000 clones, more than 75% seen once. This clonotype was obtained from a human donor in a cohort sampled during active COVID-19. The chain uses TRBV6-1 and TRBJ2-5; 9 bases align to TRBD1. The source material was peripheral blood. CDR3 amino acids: CASSESGTGRETQYF. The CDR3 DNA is TGTGCCAGCAGTGAATCCGGGACAGGGCGAGAGACCCAGTACTTC.